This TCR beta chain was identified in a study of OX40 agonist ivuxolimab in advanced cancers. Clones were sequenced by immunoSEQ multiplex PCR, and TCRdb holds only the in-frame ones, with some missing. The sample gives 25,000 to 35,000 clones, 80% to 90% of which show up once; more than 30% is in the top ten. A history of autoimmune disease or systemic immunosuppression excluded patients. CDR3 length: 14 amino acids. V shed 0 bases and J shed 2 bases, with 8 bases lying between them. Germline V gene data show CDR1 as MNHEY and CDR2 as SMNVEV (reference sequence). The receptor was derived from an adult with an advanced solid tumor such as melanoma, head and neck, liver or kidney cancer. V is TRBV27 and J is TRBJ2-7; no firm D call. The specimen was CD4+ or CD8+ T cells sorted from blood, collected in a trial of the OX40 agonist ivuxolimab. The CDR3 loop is CASSLSAGAYEQYF. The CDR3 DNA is TGTGCCAGCAGTTTATCGGCAGGTGCCTACGAGCAGTACTTC.